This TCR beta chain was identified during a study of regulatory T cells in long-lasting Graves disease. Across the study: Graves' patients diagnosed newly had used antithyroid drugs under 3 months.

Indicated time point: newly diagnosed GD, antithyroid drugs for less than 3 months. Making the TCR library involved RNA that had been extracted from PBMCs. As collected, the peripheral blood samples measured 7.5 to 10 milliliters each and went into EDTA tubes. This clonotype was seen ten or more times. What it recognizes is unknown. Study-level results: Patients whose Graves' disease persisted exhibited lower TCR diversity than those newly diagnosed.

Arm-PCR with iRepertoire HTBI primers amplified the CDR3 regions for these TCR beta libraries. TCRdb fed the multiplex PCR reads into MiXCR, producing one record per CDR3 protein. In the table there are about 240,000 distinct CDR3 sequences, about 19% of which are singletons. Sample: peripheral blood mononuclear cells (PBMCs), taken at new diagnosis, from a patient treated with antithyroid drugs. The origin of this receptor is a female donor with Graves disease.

DNA for the CDR3: TGTGCCAGCAGTCTCCGGCCGGGACAGGGCCCAGATACGCAGTATTTT. Its translation is CASSLRPGQGPDTQYF. V is TRBV27 and J is TRBJ2-3; 9 bases fit TRBD1. The CDR3 is 16 amino acids. Trimming took 5 bases from V and 4 from J; bases not matched to a gene: 10. CDR1 and CDR2 from the germline V gene are MNHEY and SMNVEV (reference sequence).